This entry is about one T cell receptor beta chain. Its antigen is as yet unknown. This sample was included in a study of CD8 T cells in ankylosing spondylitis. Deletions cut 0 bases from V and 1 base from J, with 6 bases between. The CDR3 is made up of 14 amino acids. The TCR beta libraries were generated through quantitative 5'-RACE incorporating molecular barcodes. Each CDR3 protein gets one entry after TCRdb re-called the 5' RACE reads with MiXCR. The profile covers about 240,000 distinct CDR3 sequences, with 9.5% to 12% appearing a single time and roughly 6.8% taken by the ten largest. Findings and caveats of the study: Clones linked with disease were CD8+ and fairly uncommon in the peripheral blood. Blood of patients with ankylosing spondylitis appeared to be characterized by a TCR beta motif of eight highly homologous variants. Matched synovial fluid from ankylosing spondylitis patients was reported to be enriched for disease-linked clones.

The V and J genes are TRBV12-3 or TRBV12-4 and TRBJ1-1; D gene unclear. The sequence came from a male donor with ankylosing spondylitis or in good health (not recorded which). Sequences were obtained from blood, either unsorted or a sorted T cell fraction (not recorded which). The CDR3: CASSLASANTEAFF. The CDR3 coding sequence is TGTGCCAGCAGTTTAGCGTCTGCGAACACTGAAGCTTTCTTT.